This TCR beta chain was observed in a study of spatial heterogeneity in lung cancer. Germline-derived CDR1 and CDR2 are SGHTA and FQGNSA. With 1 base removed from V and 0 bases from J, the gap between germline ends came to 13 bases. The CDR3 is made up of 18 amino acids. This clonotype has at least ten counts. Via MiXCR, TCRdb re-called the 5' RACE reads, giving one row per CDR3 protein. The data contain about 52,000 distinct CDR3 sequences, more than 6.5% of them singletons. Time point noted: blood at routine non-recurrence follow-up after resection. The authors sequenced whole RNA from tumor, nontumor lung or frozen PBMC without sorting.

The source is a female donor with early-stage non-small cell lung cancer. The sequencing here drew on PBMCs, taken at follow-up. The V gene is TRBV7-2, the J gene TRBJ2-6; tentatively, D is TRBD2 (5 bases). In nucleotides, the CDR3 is TGTGCCAGCAGCTTAGGCGGGTCCGGTCACTCTGGGGCCAACGTCCTGACTTTC. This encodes CASSLGGSGHSGANVLTF. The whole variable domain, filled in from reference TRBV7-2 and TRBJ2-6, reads GAGVSQSPSNKVTEKGKDVELRCDPISGHTALYWYRQSLGQGLEFLIYFQGNSAPDKSGLPSDRFSAERTGGSVSTLTIQRTQQEDSAVYLCASSLGGSGHSGANVLTFGAGSRLTVL.